This T cell receptor beta chain emerged from a study of blood T cell repertoires in COVID-19. On the study more broadly: Material from acute and convalescent COVID-19 was sourced from the United States, Italy and Spain. PBMCs, B-cell-depleted T cells, or T cells were the source of the cDNA or gDNA that made up the material.

Per the authors' pipeline: Amplification of reference gene primers was used by the study to estimate nucleated cell counts. The assay was immunoSEQ multiplex PCR, and TCRdb's table has in-frame clones only and misses some. The V and J calls and clone size were taken over from that table, and D and trimming were inferred from the DNA. The data contain about 74,000 clones, around nine tenths of them singletons. This CDR3 is built from 15 residues. Trimming took 1 base from V and 4 from J, leaving 13 bases between them. Germline V gene lookup returns CDR1 SGHTA and CDR2 FQGNSA. The genes are TRBV7-2 and TRBJ2-5; a possible D gene is TRBD1 (6 bases). The receptor's source is a woman older than 75 with active or convalescent COVID-19. Sequenced: peripheral blood. The CDR3 loop reads CASSLGQGWVETQYF. CDR3 sequence (DNA): TGTGCCAGCAGCTTAGGGCAGGGGTGGGTAGAGACCCAGTACTTC.